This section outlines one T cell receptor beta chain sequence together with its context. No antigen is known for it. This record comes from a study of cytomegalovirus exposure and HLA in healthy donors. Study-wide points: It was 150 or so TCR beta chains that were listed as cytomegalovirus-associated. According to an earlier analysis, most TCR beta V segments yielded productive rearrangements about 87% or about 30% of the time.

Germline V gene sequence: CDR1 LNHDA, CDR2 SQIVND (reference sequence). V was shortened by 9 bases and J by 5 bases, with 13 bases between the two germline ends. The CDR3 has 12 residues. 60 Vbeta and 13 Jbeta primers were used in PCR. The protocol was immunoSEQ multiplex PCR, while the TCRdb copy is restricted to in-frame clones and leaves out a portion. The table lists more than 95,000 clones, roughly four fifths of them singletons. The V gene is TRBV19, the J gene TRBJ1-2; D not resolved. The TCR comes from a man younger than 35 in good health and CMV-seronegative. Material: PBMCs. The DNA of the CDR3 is TGTGCCAGCACCCTTGGAGCGTATGGCTACACCTTC. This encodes CASTLGAYGYTF.